This T cell receptor (beta chain) was sequenced for a study of esophageal squamous cell carcinoma under preoperative chemotherapy. Study-wide findings and caveats: Peripheral T cells showed a significant TCR diversity increase after chemotherapy, unlike tumor-infiltrating lymphocytes. Peripheral T cells migrating into the tumor appeared to partly supply post-treatment tumor-infiltrating lymphocytes. Clonal contraction, more than amplification, hit abundant clones after paclitaxel-nedaplatin.

TCRdb reanalysed the PCR reads using MiXCR and keeps one entry per CDR3 protein. The table includes about 16,000 distinct CDR3 sequences, around half detected once. The sample's time point: before preoperative PTX-NDP chemotherapy. Preoperative chemotherapy with paclitaxel-nedaplatin was given to patients before surgery. This clonotype has more than one count but fewer than ten. Antigen unknown. The sample was collected from a patient given preoperative chemotherapy. This receptor was identified in a human donor with esophageal squamous cell carcinoma. The donor label of this sample is uncertain.

The CDR3, as DNA: TGTGCCAGCAGGCAATCAGAGACCCAGTACTTC. Translated: CASRQSETQYF. The V call is TRBV27, the J call TRBJ2-5; no firm D call. V was cut by 6 bases and J by 4 bases, with 6 bases left in between. The CDR3 has 11 amino acids. Germline V gene data show CDR1 as MNHEY and CDR2 as SMNVEV (reference sequence).